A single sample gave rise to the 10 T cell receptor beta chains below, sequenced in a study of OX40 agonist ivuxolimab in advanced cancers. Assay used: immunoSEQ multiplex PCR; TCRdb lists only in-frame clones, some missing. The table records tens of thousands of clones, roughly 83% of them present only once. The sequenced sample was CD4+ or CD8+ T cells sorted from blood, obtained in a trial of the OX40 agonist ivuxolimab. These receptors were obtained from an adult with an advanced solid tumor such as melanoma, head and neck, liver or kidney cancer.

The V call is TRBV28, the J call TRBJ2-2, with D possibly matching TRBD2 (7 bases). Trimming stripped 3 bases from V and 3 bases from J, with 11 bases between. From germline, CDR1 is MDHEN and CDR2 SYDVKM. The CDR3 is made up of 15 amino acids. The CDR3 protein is CASSLTGGYTGELFF. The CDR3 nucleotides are TGTGCCAGCAGTTTGACGGGGGGCTACACCGGGGAGCTGTTTTTT. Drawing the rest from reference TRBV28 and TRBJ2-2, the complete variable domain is DVKVTQSSRYLVKRTGEKVFLECVQDMDHENMFWYRQDPGLGLRLIYFSYDVKMKEKGDIPEGYSVSREKKERFSLILESASTNQTSMYLCASSLTGGYTGELFFGEGSRLTVL.

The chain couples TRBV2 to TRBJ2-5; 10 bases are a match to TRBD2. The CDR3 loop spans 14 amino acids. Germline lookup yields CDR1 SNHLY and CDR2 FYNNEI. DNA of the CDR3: TGTGCATCGGAGGCTAGCGGGAGCGGAGAGACCCAGTACTTC. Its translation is CASEASGSGETQYF.

CDR3 in DNA: TGTGCCAGCAGCGTAGGGACTAGTTATAGCGGAAACAATGAGCAGTTCTTC. Its protein product is CASSVGTSYSGNNEQFF. The chain recombines TRBV9 with TRBJ2-1, with 7 bases matching TRBD2. CDR3 length: 17 residues. After removal of 0 bases from V and 5 bases from J, the junction contained 11 bases not matched to a gene. The V gene's germline CDR1 is SGDLS and CDR2 YYNGEE.

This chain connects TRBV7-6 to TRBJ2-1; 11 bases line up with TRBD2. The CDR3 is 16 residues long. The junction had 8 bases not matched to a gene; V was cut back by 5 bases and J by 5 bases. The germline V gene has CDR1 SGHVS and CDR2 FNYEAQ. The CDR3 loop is CASSTKLAGANNEQFF. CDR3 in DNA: TGTGCCAGCAGCACCAAACTAGCGGGAGCTAACAATGAGCAGTTCTTC.

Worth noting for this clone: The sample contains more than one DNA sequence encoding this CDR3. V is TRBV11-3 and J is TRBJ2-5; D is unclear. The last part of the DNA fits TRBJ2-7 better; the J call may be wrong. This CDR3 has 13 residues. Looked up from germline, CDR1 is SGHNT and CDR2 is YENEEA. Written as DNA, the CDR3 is TGTGCCAGCAGCTTAGAGCCTGGCTACGAGCAGTACTTC. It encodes CASSLEPGYEQYF.

CDR3 coding DNA: TGCGCCAGCAGCCTAGCGGGAGGCGCCCACGAGCAGTACTTC. The encoded protein is CASSLAGGAHEQYF. V usage is TRBV5-1 and J usage is TRBJ2-7, with 11 bases lining up with TRBD2. V gave up 4 bases and J gave up 5 bases; unmatched junction bases: 5. Germline values: CDR1 SGHRS, CDR2 YFSETQ. The CDR3 is made up of 14 amino acids.

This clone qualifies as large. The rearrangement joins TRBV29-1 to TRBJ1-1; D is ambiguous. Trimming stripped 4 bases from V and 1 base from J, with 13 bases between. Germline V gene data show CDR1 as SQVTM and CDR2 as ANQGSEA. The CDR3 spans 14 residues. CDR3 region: CSVVETTGNTEAFF. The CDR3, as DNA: TGCAGCGTTGTGGAAACGACGGGGAACACTGAAGCTTTCTTT. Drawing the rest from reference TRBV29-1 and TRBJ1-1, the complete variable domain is SAVISQKPSRDICQRGTSLTIQCQVDSQVTMMFWYRQQPGQSLTLIATANQGSEATYESGFVIDKFPISRPNLTFSTLTVSNMSPEDSSIYLCSVVETTGNTEAFFGQGTRLTVV.

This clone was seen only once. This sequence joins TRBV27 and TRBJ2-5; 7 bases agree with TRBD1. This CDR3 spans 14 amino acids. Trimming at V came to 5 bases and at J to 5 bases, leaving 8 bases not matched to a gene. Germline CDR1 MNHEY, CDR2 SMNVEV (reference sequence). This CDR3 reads CASSPGAGGETQYF. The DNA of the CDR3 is TGTGCCAGCAGTCCCGGTGCAGGGGGTGAGACCCAGTACTTC.

DNA of the CDR3: TGTGCCAGCAGTGGTCACTTGATCGGCTACGAGCAGTACTTC. This translates into CASSGHLIGYEQYF. This rearrangement joins TRBV27 to TRBJ2-7; D remains ambiguous. The germline gives CDR1 MNHEY, CDR2 SMNVEV (reference sequence). Trimming took off 5 bases at V and 3 bases at J, with 14 bases between the two ends. The CDR3 spans 14 residues.

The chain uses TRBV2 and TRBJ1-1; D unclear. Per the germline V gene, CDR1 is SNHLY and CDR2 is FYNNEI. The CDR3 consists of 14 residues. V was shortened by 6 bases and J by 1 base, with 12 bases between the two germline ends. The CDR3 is CASRVGSGNTEAFF. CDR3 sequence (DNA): TGTGCCAGCAGAGTAGGGTCAGGGAACACTGAAGCTTTCTTT.